Here is one T cell receptor beta chain with its context. The data derive from a study of blood T cell repertoires in COVID-19. Study-wide background: Acute-phase and convalescent COVID-19 samples originated in the United States, Italy and Spain. PBMCs, B-cell-depleted T cells, or T cells were the source of the cDNA or gDNA that made up the material.

Germline V gene lookup returns CDR1 LNHDA and CDR2 SQIVND (reference sequence). The CDR3 is 14 amino acids. V lost 6 bases, J lost 6 bases, and 17 bases lay in between. Study processing details: Reference gene primer amplification gave estimated nucleated cell counts. TCRdb's copy holds only in-frame clones and misses some; the assay was immunoSEQ multiplex PCR. The V and J calls and clone size were taken over from that table, and D and trimming were inferred from the DNA. The repertoire holds a few hundred thousand clones, with roughly 89% as singletons. This chain connects TRBV19 to TRBJ1-2, with D maybe TRBD1 (6 bases). The sequencing input was PBMCs or T cells enriched from blood (not recorded which). This receptor was taken from a woman aged 45-65 years who had been exposed to COVID-19. CDR3 in DNA: TGTGCCAGTAGGAGTAGGGGGAAATCAAATGGCTACACCTTC. Amino acid sequence: CASRSRGKSNGYTF. The whole variable domain, remainder taken from reference TRBV19 and TRBJ1-2, is DGGITQSPKYLFRKEGQNVTLSCEQNLNHDAMYWYRQDPGQGLRLIYYSQIVNDFQKGDIAEGYSVSREKKESFPLTVTSAQKNPTAFYLCASRSRGKSNGYTFGSGTRLTVV.